One and the same sample provided the 20 T cell receptor beta chains below, sequenced in a study of identical twins. TCRdb re-analysed the 5' RACE reads in MiXCR, keeping a single row per CDR3 protein. The sample lists a few hundred thousand distinct CDR3 sequences, about 13% occurring once. These records were also assigned to another study, of yellow fever vaccine responses in identical twins.

The material sequenced was memory (CD45RO+) T cells sorted from blood. These TCRs come from a woman aged 18-30 years in good health.

Only a few counts were recorded for this clonotype. V is TRBV11-3 and J is TRBJ1-4; a possible D gene is TRBD1 (5 bases). This CDR3 is 13 amino acids long. Germline loops: CDR1 SGHNT, CDR2 YENEEA. V lost 10 bases and J lost 5, with 14 bases in between. The CDR3 sequence is CAIDTGVNEKLFF. CDR3 nucleotides: TGTGCCATCGATACAGGCGTAAATGAAAAACTGTTTTTT.

The V gene is TRBV11-2, the J gene TRBJ1-3; TRBD1 matches 8 bases. From germline, CDR1 is SGHAT and CDR2 FQNNGV. The CDR3 is 18 residues long. Trimming removed 3 bases from V and 0 bases from J; junction bases left unmatched: 10. This CDR3 is CASSFRDRTSVSGNTIYF. For the CDR3, the DNA is TGTGCCAGCAGCTTCCGGGACAGGACAAGTGTCTCTGGAAACACCATATATTTT.

This chain links TRBV27 with TRBJ2-5; the D gene could be TRBD1 or TRBD2 (6 bases each). Per the germline V gene, CDR1 is MNHEY and CDR2 is SMNVEV (reference sequence). CDR3 length equals 16 residues. Trimming took 7 bases from V and 4 from J, leaving 22 bases between them. DNA for the CDR3: TGTGCCAGCAATCGGCTAGGTGGGGGGCGCGGAGAGACCCAGTACTTC. Its protein product is CASNRLGGGRGETQYF.

This sequence joins TRBV27 and TRBJ2-7; D is unresolved. Trimming removed 6 bases from V and 6 bases from J, with 3 bases in between. From germline, CDR1 is MNHEY and CDR2 SMNVEV (reference sequence). This CDR3 has 9 amino acids. CDR3 loop: CASRVEQYF. CDR3 nucleotide sequence: TGTGCCAGCAGGGTCGAGCAGTACTTC.

This clonotype came up many times. The chain uses TRBV20-1 and TRBJ2-4; 9 nucleotides line up with TRBD2. This CDR3 has 18 residues. The germline gives CDR1 DFQATT, CDR2 SNEGSKA (reference sequence). J gave up 0 bases and V 3 bases, and 12 bases lay outside the gene matches. The chain's CDR3 is CSASHSGGGGQAKNIQYF. The DNA of the CDR3 is TGCAGTGCTAGTCATTCGGGCGGGGGGGGCCAAGCCAAAAACATTCAGTACTTC.

V and J are TRBV12-3 or TRBV12-4 and TRBJ2-3; D may be TRBD1 (6 bases). V was pared by 1 base and J by 5 bases, with 10 bases between. This CDR3 region has 14 residues. The CDR3 loop is CASSLDRVGDTQYF. CDR3 sequence (DNA): TGTGCCAGCAGTTTAGACAGGGTTGGAGATACGCAGTATTTT.

This clonotype was observed at least ten times. The V gene is TRBV3-1, the J gene TRBJ2-7, with 9 bases identical to TRBD2. This CDR3 region has 15 residues. Germline values: CDR1 LGHDT, CDR2 YNNKEL (reference sequence). Germline trimming cut 1 base from V and 7 bases from J; bases unmatched to any gene: 8. The chain's CDR3 is CASSQGGAGGLEQYF. The CDR3 DNA reads TGTGCCAGCAGCCAAGGAGGAGCGGGAGGCTTGGAGCAGTACTTC.

This clonotype was seen more than once but under ten times. This rearrangement joins TRBV5-6 to TRBJ2-7, with a tentative D call TRBD2 (5 bases). Trimming left V 4 bases short and J 2 bases short, with 19 bases between. The CDR3 has 16 residues. Germline V gives CDR1 SGHDT, CDR2 YYEEEE. This CDR3 is CASSPRGGGKAYEQYF. CDR3 DNA sequence: TGTGCCAGCAGCCCGAGAGGAGGAGGCAAGGCCTACGAGCAGTACTTC.

This clonotype occurred a few times. V is TRBV4-3 and J is TRBJ2-5, with a weak D call TRBD2 (6 bases). Looked up from germline, CDR1 is LGHNA and CDR2 is YSLEER. V lost 0 bases and J 7 bases, leaving 18 bases between the germline ends. The CDR3 contains 16 residues. CDR3 residues: CASSQDRGVGPVTQYF. Here the CDR3 DNA reads TGCGCCAGCAGCCAAGACCGCGGGGTAGGCCCGGTGACCCAGTACTTC.

This clonotype was counted a few times. The chain combines TRBV19 with TRBJ2-5; maybe TRBD1 (5 bases). This CDR3 has 13 residues. Germline CDR1 reads LNHDA; CDR2 reads SQIVND (reference sequence). Deletions cut 4 bases from V and 6 bases from J, with 12 bases between. CDR3 protein: CASSTGQSKTQYF. The CDR3 DNA is TGTGCCAGTAGTACAGGGCAAAGTAAGACCCAGTACTTC.

This clonotype was seen more than once but under ten times. The chain links TRBV7-6 to TRBJ2-3; D possibly corresponds to TRBD2 (6 bases). There are 12 residues in the CDR3. V was pared by 6 bases and J by 8 bases, with 12 bases between. The germline gives CDR1 SGHVS, CDR2 FNYEAQ. The CDR3 nucleotides are TGTGCCAGCAGAGAACAAGCGGGTACGCAGTATTTT. As protein: CASREQAGTQYF.

A few counts support this clonotype. The chain couples TRBV20-1 to TRBJ1-5; 7 bases line up with TRBD1. Germline V gene sequence: CDR1 DFQATT, CDR2 SNEGSKA (reference sequence). V shed 4 bases, J shed 2 bases, and the junction held 8 bases outside the gene matches. The CDR3 runs 15 residues. CDR3 coding DNA: TGCAGTGCTACCCCGACAGGGAGCGGCAATCAGCCCCAGCATTTT. Translating gives CSATPTGSGNQPQHF.

V is TRBV7-8 and J is TRBJ1-5; 12 positions agree with TRBD1. V was pared by 4 bases and J by 6 bases, with 4 bases of the junction left unmatched. CDR1 and CDR2 (germline): SGHVS, FQNEAQ. There are 15 residues in the CDR3. The CDR3 here is CASSSRDRGLQPQHF. DNA for the CDR3: TGTGCCAGCAGCTCCCGGGACAGGGGGCTTCAGCCCCAGCATTTT. The variable domain in full, completed from reference TRBV7-8 and TRBJ1-5, reads GAGVSQSPRYKVAKRGQDVALRCDPISGHVSLFWYQQALGQGPEFLTYFQNEAQLDKSGLPSDRFFAERPEGSVSTLKIQRTQQEDSAVYLCASSSRDRGLQPQHFGDGTRLSIL.

This clonotype has at least ten counts. CDR3 sequence reads: CSARDLAEAFF. The CDR3 DNA reads TGCAGTGCTAGAGATCTCGCTGAAGCTTTCTTT. This chain connects TRBV20-1 to TRBJ1-1; the D is unclear. The CDR3 contains 11 residues. With 0 bases removed from V and 6 bases from J, the gap between germline ends came to 5 bases. CDR1 is DFQATT, CDR2 SNEGSKA, per germline (reference sequence).

This clonotype was detected ten times or more. The chain combines TRBV6-4 with TRBJ2-1, with 9 bases matching TRBD2. The germline V gene has CDR1 MRHNA and CDR2 SNTAGT. This CDR3 is 14 amino acids long. Trimming cost V 4 bases and J 6 bases; bases outside gene matches: 4. The CDR3 spells CASSVAGEGNEQFF. The CDR3 nucleotides are TGTGCCAGCAGTGTAGCGGGAGAGGGCAATGAGCAGTTCTTC.

This clonotype was detected many times. The chain combines TRBV27 with TRBJ2-4, with D hard to call. This CDR3 is 13 amino acids long. In germline, CDR1 is MNHEY, CDR2 SMNVEV (reference sequence). Trimming stripped 3 bases from V and 9 bases from J, with 12 bases between. CDR3 loop: CASSLAISSIQYF. CDR3 coding DNA: TGTGCCAGCAGTTTGGCAATTTCAAGCATTCAGTACTTC.

This clonotype occurred many times. The chain has TRBV4-2 and TRBJ1-5; D unclear. In germline, CDR1 is LGHNA, CDR2 YNFKEQ. This CDR3 is 15 amino acids long. Trimming shortened V by 1 base and J by 2 bases, and 9 bases separated the two germline ends. The CDR3 here is CASSQAPEGNQPQHF. The CDR3 DNA reads as TGTGCCAGCAGCCAAGCCCCGGAGGGCAATCAGCCCCAGCATTTT.

The gene calls are TRBV5-1 and TRBJ2-2; 7 bases agree with TRBD1. Germline lookup yields CDR1 SGHRS and CDR2 YFSETQ. Trimming at V came to 2 bases and at J to 2 bases, leaving 6 bases not matched to a gene. The CDR3 contains 16 residues. The CDR3 DNA sequence: TGCGCCAGCAGCTTACAGGGGTCGTCCAACACCGGGGAGCTGTTTTTT. Its translation is CASSLQGSSNTGELFF.

This clonotype was counted many times. The V call is TRBV7-9, the J call TRBJ2-2; D unresolved. The CDR3 contains 13 residues. Germline V lookup: CDR1 SEHNR, CDR2 FQNEAQ (reference sequence). Deletions cut 3 bases from V and 1 base from J, with 3 bases between. The CDR3 nucleotides read TGTGCCAGCAGCTTCGAGAACACCGGGGAGCTGTTTTTT. This codes for CASSFENTGELFF.

This chain links TRBV18 with TRBJ2-1, with 9 bases that match TRBD2. J lost 4 bases, V lost 0 bases, and 13 bases had no gene match. CDR1 is KGHSH and CDR2 is LQKENI in the germline V gene. This CDR3 is 19 amino acids long. The CDR3 DNA reads TGTGCCAGCTCACCACCGTTAAGAGGCGGGGGGGCTAATTACAATGAGCAGTTCTTC. It translates to CASSPPLRGGGANYNEQFF. The complete variable domain, with remaining parts taken from reference TRBV18 and TRBJ2-1, reads NAGVMQNPRHLVRRRGQEARLRCSPMKGHSHVYWYRQLPEEGLKFMVYLQKENIIDESGMPKERFSAEFPKEGPSILRIQQVVRGDSAAYFCASSPPLRGGGANYNEQFFGPGTRLTVL.